One sample yielded the 5 T cell receptor beta chains listed below, sequenced in a study of T cells in women clearing cervical HPV infection. The assay was immunoSEQ multiplex PCR, and TCRdb's table has in-frame clones only and misses some. Here the sample table reports some 40,000 clones. Sequencing was done on a sample of blood buffy coat. Receptors originate from a woman aged 18-70 years with a cervical HPV16 infection that either progressed to CIN3+ or cleared (not recorded which).

Notes on this clone: The DNA ends 3 residues before the CDR3 does, and the rest of the CDR3 is filled in from the germline J gene. The gene calls are TRBV29-1 and TRBJ2-7, with a weak D call TRBD1 (6 bases). Trimming took 3 bases from V and 6 from J, leaving 21 bases between them. Germline CDR1 and CDR2: SQVTM and ANQGSEA. The CDR3 totals 15 residues. The CDR3 protein is CSVEMVGTTSGEQYF. The sequenced part of the CDR3 DNA is TGCAGCGTTGAGATGGTCGGGACAACTTCGGGCGAG.

Note on this clone: Read data end 3 residues before the CDR3 end; the end is taken from the germline J gene. The genes are TRBV20-1 and TRBJ2-1, with 8 positions matching TRBD2. Trimming at V came to 3 bases and at J to 1 base, leaving 17 bases not matched to a gene. CDR1 DFQATT and CDR2 SNEGSKA come from the germline V gene (reference sequence). This CDR3 has 19 amino acids. CDR3 DNA, as far as it was read: TGCAGTGCTAGTTCCCCTAGCGGGTCTCCAAAATGGTCCTACAATGAG. Its protein is CSASSPSGSPKWSYNE. The whole CDR3 region reads CSASSPSGSPKWSYNEQFF.

Worth noting for this clone: The observed sequence ends 3 residues before the CDR3 terminus, with the missing tail filled in from the germline J gene. The chain links TRBV6-2 or TRBV6-3 to TRBJ2-4; D unresolved. Germline V CDR1 and CDR2: MNHEY, SVGEGT. V was pared by 4 bases and J by 6 bases, with 13 bases between. The CDR3 has 14 amino acids. The CDR3 loop is CASSSPVPLNIQYF. The CDR3 DNA, read in part, is TGTGCCAGCAGTTCCCCGGTCCCTCTAAACATT.

With respect to this clone: The read ends 3 residues before the CDR3 terminus; that terminus is restored from the germline J gene. The chain couples TRBV20-1 to TRBJ1-1; no clear D. In germline, CDR1 is DFQATT, CDR2 SNEGSKA (reference sequence). The CDR3 is 14 amino acids. Trimming removed 1 base at V and 3 bases at J, with 12 bases between. Incomplete CDR3 DNA: TGCAGTGCTAGAGGTTTTGACCGGGACACTGAA. Protein product: CSARGFDRDTE. In full, the CDR3 is CSARGFDRDTEAFF.

Comments on this clone: The missing CDR3 end, 3 residues past where the read stops, is filled in from the germline J gene. The genes are TRBV28 and TRBJ1-1, with D possibly matching TRBD1 (6 bases). CDR1 is MDHEN and CDR2 is SYDVKM in the germline V gene. Trimming removed 5 bases from V and 3 bases from J, with 13 bases in between. The CDR3 has 14 residues. The CDR3 DNA, read in part, is TGTGCCAGCAGTACCCCAGGGGCCGACACTGAA. Its translation: CASSTPGADTE. The complete CDR3 sequence is CASSTPGADTEAFF.